This TCR beta chain comes out of a study of T cell responses to AZD1222 COVID-19 vaccine. Findings and limits, study-wide: Spike-specific TCR breadth and depth both grew after two AZD1222 doses. Donors were chiefly white British, with a greater number of females, and clonal diversity was perhaps underestimated.

Profiled with immunoSEQ multiplex PCR; TCRdb holds only in-frame clones, not every one. The sample lists roughly 120,000 clones; almost 90% were seen once. Points on this clone: Its antigen is currently unknown.

Germline values: CDR1 SGDLS, CDR2 YYNGEE. The V end lost 1 base, the J end lost 5 bases, and 5 bases lay between the germline ends. The CDR3 consists of 12 residues. The origin of this receptor is an adult in good health. The chain couples TRBV9 to TRBJ2-3; D remains ambiguous. The source was peripheral blood, collected on day 0 of AZD1222 vaccination. CDR3 bases: TGTGCCAGCAGCGTAATGGGAGATACGCAGTATTTT. Its translation is CASSVMGDTQYF.